The clone carrying this TCR beta chain was counted only a few times. Original handling: Nucleated cell counts were estimated from reference gene primer amplification. Using immunoSEQ multiplex PCR, the repertoire was profiled, and TCRdb retains in-frame clones only, with some absent. V, J and clone size are taken as reported in that table, and D and trimming were inferred from the DNA itself. Of 280,000 or so clones in the sample, around 89% were seen once. This entry comes from a study of blood T cell repertoires in COVID-19. About the research overall: The United States, Italy and Spain supplied acute and convalescent COVID-19 samples. Nucleic acid was either cDNA or gDNA, and it came from T cells, B-cell-depleted T cells, or PBMCs.

The CDR3 has 13 residues. The J segment lost 11 bases and the V segment lost 0 bases, leaving 6 bases of the junction unmatched. Germline V CDR1 and CDR2: MNHEY, SMNVEV (reference sequence). This rearrangement joins TRBV27 to TRBJ1-1; TRBD1 aligns across 7 bases. Sequencing used peripheral blood. The sequence came from a woman aged 55-75 years with acute or convalescent COVID-19. The CDR3 sequence: CASSLSGGVGAFF. The CDR3 DNA follows: TGTGCCAGCAGTTTATCAGGGGGCGTAGGGGCTTTCTTT.